The 17 T cell receptor beta chains given below trace back to one sample, sequenced in a study of blood T cell repertoires in COVID-19 (dated by TCRdb to 2018 to 2020). Receptors were amplified or captured by the immunoSEQ multiplex PCR assay. TCRdb obtained this table from immuneACCESS and retained in-frame rearrangements with V and J assigned. These tables miss some clones; where compared with another copy, unresolved V genes account for less than half of the shortfall, and the remainder is unexplained. In this sample the table shows 150,000 to 200,000 clones, approximately 80% of which occur a single time. 14% of the sample is held by the ten biggest clonotypes. Sequenced material: PBMCs or T cells enriched from blood (not recorded which). Every receptor here comes from a man in his 60s who had been exposed to COVID-19.

This sequence joins TRBV10-3 and TRBJ1-2, with D maybe TRBD1 (5 bases). This CDR3 contains 15 residues. The V and J ends lost 10 bases and 0 bases respectively, with 18 bases between them. CDR1 is ENHRY and CDR2 is SYGVKD in the germline V gene. The CDR3 loop is CATRNDRPTNYGYTF. As DNA, the CDR3 is TGTGCCACTAGGAACGACAGACCAACTAACTATGGCTACACCTTC.

This clone has a handful of counts. The chain joins TRBV5-1 to TRBJ2-2; TRBD1 agrees at 9 bases. Trimming at V came to 4 bases and at J to 5 bases, leaving 12 bases not matched to a gene. This CDR3 has 17 amino acids. The V gene's germline CDR1 is SGHRS and CDR2 YFSETQ. Here the CDR3 reads CASSIKLGQGRTGELFF. In nucleotides, the CDR3 is TGCGCCAGCAGCATTAAACTGGGACAGGGAAGGACCGGGGAGCTGTTTTTT.

This sequence joins TRBV5-1 and TRBJ1-3, with D maybe TRBD1 (5 bases). Germline V CDR1 and CDR2: SGHRS, YFSETQ. Trimming stripped 2 bases from V and 0 bases from J, with 12 bases between. The CDR3 runs 16 residues. CDR3 sequence reads: CASSFWGSRSGNTIYF. CDR3 nucleotide sequence: TGCGCCAGCAGCTTTTGGGGCAGCCGCTCTGGAAACACCATATATTTT.

The chain uses TRBV7-3 and TRBJ2-1; 14 nucleotides match TRBD2. Per the germline V gene, CDR1 is SGHTA and CDR2 is FQGTGA. The CDR3 runs 15 residues. V lost 5 bases and J lost 7; bases outside the gene matches: 4. The CDR3 coding sequence is TGTGCCAGCAGCAGAGGACTAGCGGGAGGTAATGAGCAGTTCTTC. Its protein product is CASSRGLAGGNEQFF.

The chain has TRBV5-1 and TRBJ1-3; TRBD1 matches 8 bases. V was pared by 0 bases and J by 3 bases, with 2 bases of the junction left unmatched. This CDR3 is 15 amino acids long. Germline CDR1 and CDR2: SGHRS and YFSETQ. CDR3: CASSLAGTGGNTIYF. CDR3 nucleotides: TGCGCCAGCAGCTTGGCCGGGACAGGTGGAAACACCATATATTTT.

This clone was detected a few times. The V and J genes are TRBV3-1 (or the pseudogene TRBV3-2) and TRBJ2-7, with 9 bases fitting TRBD2. The V segment lost 0 bases and the J segment 9 bases; nucleotides outside the gene matches: 9. This CDR3 has 15 amino acids. CDR1 LGHDT and CDR2 YNNKEL come from the germline V gene (reference sequence). CDR3 in DNA: TGTGCCAGCAGCCAAGATGGGGCGGGAGGGTCGCGGCAGTACTTC. It encodes CASSQDGAGGSRQYF.

V is TRBV10-2 and J is TRBJ1-4; TRBD1 matches 8 bases. The germline V gene has CDR1 WSHSY and CDR2 SAAADI. The junction had 3 bases not matched to a gene; V was cut back by 6 bases and J by 0 bases. The CDR3 sequence is 15 residues long. In DNA form, the CDR3 reads TGCGCCAGCAGCCCGACAGGGGCAACTAATGAAAAACTGTTTTTT. Protein: CASSPTGATNEKLFF.

V and J are TRBV14 and TRBJ2-7, with D uncertain. Germline V CDR1 and CDR2: SGHDN, FVKESK. This CDR3 is 13 amino acids long. V was pared by 1 base and J by 7 bases, with 11 bases between. The CDR3 coding sequence is TGTGCCAGCAGCCAAGCGACATTTGGGGAGCAGTACTTC. It codes for CASSQATFGEQYF. Full variable domain (remainder filled in from reference TRBV14 and TRBJ2-7): EAGVTQFPSHSVIEKGQTVTLRCDPISGHDNLYWYRRVMGKEIKFLLHFVKESKQDESGMPNNRFLAERTGGTYSTLKVQPAELEDSGVYFCASSQATFGEQYFGPGTRLTVT.

The chain has TRBV12-3 or TRBV12-4 and TRBJ2-3; TRBD2 is a possible D gene (5 bases). The CDR3 is 13 amino acids. The V end lost 10 bases, the J end lost 1 base, and 12 bases lay between the germline ends. CDR3 sequence: CATGRQGTDTQYF. The CDR3 coding sequence is TGTGCCACGGGAAGGCAGGGCACAGATACGCAGTATTTT.

This clone occurred once. The CDR3 reads CASSPTTGGYGYTF. The CDR3 nucleotides read TGTGCCAGCAGCCCAACGACAGGGGGCTATGGCTACACCTTC. The chain is built from TRBV3-1 (or the pseudogene TRBV3-2) and TRBJ1-2; 9 nucleotides align to TRBD1. After removal of 4 bases from V and 4 bases from J, the junction contained 4 bases not matched to a gene. The germline CDR1 and CDR2 sequences are LGHDT and YNNKEL (reference sequence). The CDR3 runs to 14 residues.

This chain uses TRBV6-2 or TRBV6-3 with TRBJ2-7, with 9 bases that match TRBD2. The CDR3 covers 19 residues. Germline lookup yields CDR1 MNHEY and CDR2 SVGEGT. J was trimmed by 5 bases and V by 2 bases; bases with no gene match: 19. The CDR3 protein is CASSYPLGGRAQSFDEQYF. The CDR3 coding sequence is TGTGCCAGCAGTTACCCGTTGGGCGGGAGGGCCCAATCGTTCGACGAGCAGTACTTC.

The chain uses TRBV27 and TRBJ2-2, with TRBD2 as a possible D gene (6 bases). The CDR3 is 15 residues long. Germline V lookup: CDR1 MNHEY, CDR2 SMNVEV (reference sequence). V was cut by 2 bases and J by 1 base, with 8 bases left in between. The CDR3 DNA follows: TGTGCCAGCAGTTTAATTAGCGGGAACACCGGGGAGCTGTTTTTT. Protein product: CASSLISGNTGELFF.

This clone was found a few times. This sequence joins TRBV30 and TRBJ1-5; D is undetermined. Germline lookup yields CDR1 GTSNPN and CDR2 SVGIG (reference sequence). The CDR3 covers 14 residues. Trimming shortened V by 0 bases and J by 4 bases, and 10 bases separated the two germline ends. CDR3 nucleotide sequence: TGTGCCTGGAGTGTACCGGCGGGGAATCAGCCCCAGCATTTT. Translating it yields CAWSVPAGNQPQHF.

This chain uses TRBV2 with TRBJ1-5; TRBD1 might be the D (5 bases). CDR3 length: 15 residues. V lost 1 base, J lost 7 bases, and 14 bases lay in between. Per the germline V gene, CDR1 is SNHLY and CDR2 is FYNNEI. In DNA form, the CDR3 reads TGTGCCAGCAGTGAAGTAGACAGCCTCTCCCAGCCCCAGCATTTT. It translates to CASSEVDSLSQPQHF.

The V and J genes are TRBV5-1 and TRBJ2-7, with TRBD1 as a possible D gene (6 bases). V was pared by 5 bases and J by 0 bases, with 12 bases between. CDR1 and CDR2 from the germline V gene are SGHRS and YFSETQ. The CDR3 extends over 14 amino acids. The CDR3 here is CASSTGRNSYEQYF. Written as DNA, the CDR3 is TGCGCCAGCAGTACAGGGCGAAACTCCTACGAGCAGTACTTC.

This rearrangement joins TRBV9 to TRBJ2-2, with D hard to call. This CDR3 contains 15 residues. Trimming shortened V by 4 bases and J by 1 base, and 11 bases separated the two germline ends. Germline V gene data show CDR1 as SGDLS and CDR2 as YYNGEE. The CDR3 region is CASSPVSGNTGELFF. The CDR3 nucleotides are TGTGCCAGCAGCCCGGTATCAGGGAACACCGGGGAGCTGTTTTTT.

This clone was found many times. The chain couples TRBV7-2 to TRBJ2-5, with 14 bases aligning to TRBD2. The germline V gene encodes CDR1 SGHTA and CDR2 FQGNSA. Germline trimming cut 5 bases from V and 1 base from J; bases unmatched to any gene: 9. This CDR3 has 18 residues. The CDR3 reads CASSTRTSGRPTQETQYF. The DNA for the CDR3 is TGTGCCAGCAGCACCCGGACTAGCGGGAGGCCTACCCAAGAGACCCAGTACTTC.